This entry lists 22 T cell receptor beta chains sequenced from one sample in a study of shared clonotypes between healthy human individuals. Profiled with immunoSEQ multiplex PCR; TCRdb holds only in-frame clones, not every one. The sample records about 1.5 million clones, 95% to 99% being singletons. Sequencing was carried out using naive CD4+ T cells sorted from blood. The subset: CD45RA+ positively selected. These receptors came from a man aged 25 to 45 in good health.

CDR3 loop: CASVTARRSQPQHF. CDR3 coding DNA: TGTGCCAGCGTTACGGCAAGGAGGAGTCAGCCCCAGCATTTT. The chain couples TRBV28 to TRBJ1-5; D is uncertain. Germline V gene lookup returns CDR1 MDHEN and CDR2 SYDVKM. The ends were cut back, 8 bases at V and 6 bases at J, with 17 bases in the middle. This CDR3 has 14 amino acids.

The chain links TRBV27 to TRBJ2-3; 11 bases map to TRBD2. The J segment lost 0 bases and the V segment lost 6 bases, leaving 5 bases of the junction unmatched. The CDR3 totals 16 residues. Germline loops: CDR1 MNHEY, CDR2 SMNVEV (reference sequence). In nucleotides, the CDR3 is TGTGCCAGCAGAGTGACTAGCGGGGCTAGCACAGATACGCAGTATTTT. Its translation: CASRVTSGASTDTQYF.

The V call is TRBV30, the J call TRBJ1-4; D may be TRBD1 (6 bases). The CDR3 sequence is 13 residues long. The V end was cut by 3 bases, the J end by 10 bases, with 15 bases between. CDR1 is GTSNPN, CDR2 SVGIG, per germline (reference sequence). The CDR3 coding sequence is TGTGCCTGGAGCGCGGACAGTAGCGGAAAACTGTTTTTT. Translating it yields CAWSADSSGKLFF.

J is TRBJ2-2 and V is TRBV11-2; D tentatively reads TRBD1 or TRBD2 (5 bases each). This CDR3 contains 15 residues. Between the trimmed V and J ends, which lost 6 bases and 4 bases, there was a span of 15 bases. Germline V gene sequence: CDR1 SGHAT, CDR2 FQNNGV. CDR3 coding DNA: TGTGCCAGCAGGCATTCCGGGGCTAGCACCGGGGAGCTGTTTTTT. Residues: CASRHSGASTGELFF. The full variable domain, completed using reference TRBV11-2 and TRBJ2-2, is EAGVAQSPRYKIIEKRQSVAFWCNPISGHATLYWYQQILGQGPKLLIQFQNNGVVDDSQLPKDRFSAERLKGVDSTLKIQPAKLEDSAVYLCASRHSGASTGELFFGEGSRLTVL.

The genes are TRBV6-5 and TRBJ1-4, with D unresolved. The V end lost 2 bases, the J end lost 3 bases, and 7 bases lay between the germline ends. There are 14 residues in the CDR3. In germline, CDR1 is MNHEY, CDR2 SVGAGI. The CDR3 nucleotides read TGTGCCAGCAGTTACCGGCAGCCTAATGAAAAACTGTTTTTT. This encodes CASSYRQPNEKLFF.

The count of this clone is one. The chain recombines TRBV18 with TRBJ1-2; D uncertain. The CDR3 has 16 residues. The germline V gene encodes CDR1 KGHSH and CDR2 LQKENI. Trimming pared 3 bases from V and 2 bases from J, leaving 16 bases between. The CDR3 loop is CASSPPATRVNYGYTF. The CDR3 DNA reads TGTGCCAGCTCACCTCCGGCGACAAGGGTGAACTATGGCTACACCTTC.

V gene TRBV5-1 combines with J gene TRBJ1-1; the D is unclear. The CDR3 loop spans 15 amino acids. Germline V CDR1 and CDR2: SGHRS, YFSETQ. The V end lost 2 bases, the J end lost 4 bases, and 15 bases lay between the germline ends. The CDR3 DNA sequence: TGCGCCAGCAGCTTTTTTATGGGTATGAGCACTGAAGCTTTCTTT. Translated: CASSFFMGMSTEAFF.

This chain joins TRBV20-1 and TRBJ1-2; D gene uncertain. There are 11 residues in the CDR3. CDR1 is DFQATT and CDR2 is SNEGSKA in the germline V gene (reference sequence). V was shortened by 4 bases and J by 4 bases, with 7 bases between the two germline ends. CDR3 protein: CSATDAYGYTF. The CDR3 DNA sequence: TGCAGTGCTACCGACGCCTATGGCTACACCTTC.

The count of this clone is one. V is TRBV9 and J is TRBJ2-7; 9 nucleotides line up with TRBD1. J was trimmed by 2 bases and V by 4 bases; bases with no gene match: 4. CDR1 and CDR2 from the germline V gene are SGDLS and YYNGEE. The CDR3 has 14 amino acids. This CDR3 is CASSFRDRAYEQYF. CDR3 bases: TGTGCCAGCAGCTTCCGGGACAGGGCCTACGAGCAGTACTTC.

This clone showed up just once. The chain employs TRBV5-1 and TRBJ2-2, with 9 bases lining up with TRBD2. The CDR3 has 17 amino acids. V shed 0 bases, J shed 0 bases, and the junction held 3 bases outside the gene matches. From germline, CDR1 is SGHRS and CDR2 YFSETQ. Written as DNA, the CDR3 is TGCGCCAGCAGCTTGGCGTGGACTAGCGCGAACACCGGGGAGCTGTTTTTT. Its translation: CASSLAWTSANTGELFF.

V gene TRBV27 combines with J gene TRBJ1-1; D call uncertain. The CDR3 loop spans 16 amino acids. The germline V gene has CDR1 MNHEY and CDR2 SMNVEV (reference sequence). V dropped 6 bases and J dropped 1 base, with 18 bases sitting between them. CDR3 bases: TGTGCCAGCAGCAAACTATCTCTCGGCGGGAACACTGAAGCTTTCTTT. Its translation is CASSKLSLGGNTEAFF.

The V call is TRBV7-9, the J call TRBJ1-4; D is possibly TRBD1 (5 bases). Germline V gene lookup returns CDR1 SEHNR and CDR2 FQNEAQ (reference sequence). CDR3 length equals 15 residues. The V end lost 5 bases, the J end lost 7 bases, and 17 bases lay between the germline ends. The CDR3 loop reads CASSDPRGPGEKLFF. The CDR3 DNA reads TGTGCCAGCAGCGATCCCCGGGGCCCCGGTGAAAAACTGTTTTTT.

V is TRBV11-2 and J is TRBJ2-7, with TRBD1 matching over 8 bases. Germline lookup yields CDR1 SGHAT and CDR2 FQNNGV. The CDR3 runs to 14 residues. V lost 6 bases, J lost 5 bases, and 9 bases stayed unmatched. This chain's CDR3 is CASSYAGGIDEQYF. The CDR3 DNA reads TGTGCCAGCAGTTACGCAGGGGGCATCGACGAGCAGTACTTC. The complete variable domain, with remaining parts taken from reference TRBV11-2 and TRBJ2-7, reads EAGVAQSPRYKIIEKRQSVAFWCNPISGHATLYWYQQILGQGPKLLIQFQNNGVVDDSQLPKDRFSAERLKGVDSTLKIQPAKLEDSAVYLCASSYAGGIDEQYFGPGTRLTVT.

The table lists this clone with a count of one. The rearrangement joins TRBV6-6 to TRBJ2-7; D possibly corresponds to TRBD1 (5 bases). Trimming removed 2 bases at V and 7 bases at J, with 12 bases between. From germline, CDR1 is MNHNY and CDR2 SVGAGI (reference sequence). There are 13 residues in the CDR3. The CDR3 here is CASSYPQGSEQYF. CDR3 in DNA: TGTGCCAGCAGTTACCCCCAGGGTAGTGAGCAGTACTTC.

This chain joins TRBV7-8 and TRBJ2-5, with D possibly called TRBD1 or TRBD2 (5 bases each). V lost 4 bases and J 5 bases, leaving 11 bases between the germline ends. This CDR3 comprises 13 residues. Germline V lookup: CDR1 SGHVS, CDR2 FQNEAQ. This chain's CDR3 is CASSSRDPETQYF. The CDR3, as DNA: TGTGCCAGCAGCTCCCGGGACCCCGAGACCCAGTACTTC.

The chain uses TRBV9 and TRBJ1-3, with a possible D match to TRBD1 (5 bases). CDR1 is SGDLS, CDR2 YYNGEE, per germline. Trimming cost V 4 bases and J 4 bases, with 15 bases left between them. The CDR3 runs to 15 residues. The chain's CDR3 is CASSPVGGSGNTIYF. CDR3 bases: TGTGCCAGCAGCCCAGTCGGGGGTTCGGGAAACACCATATATTTT.

This sequence joins TRBV27 and TRBJ2-5; unclear D gene. Trimming stripped 3 bases from V and 3 bases from J, with 17 bases between. The CDR3 spans 16 residues. Germline assignment: CDR1 MNHEY and CDR2 SMNVEV (reference sequence). The CDR3 reads CASSFGPGSPEETQYF. Here the CDR3 DNA reads TGTGCCAGCAGTTTTGGGCCTGGTAGCCCCGAAGAGACCCAGTACTTC.

The rearrangement joins TRBV14 to TRBJ2-7; 9 nucleotides agree with TRBD1. J was trimmed by 1 base and V by 3 bases; bases with no gene match: 7. The CDR3 totals 16 residues. The germline V gene encodes CDR1 SGHDN and CDR2 FVKESK. The CDR3 sequence is CASSHQTGTGSYEQYF. The DNA for the CDR3 is TGTGCCAGCAGCCACCAGACCGGGACAGGGTCCTACGAGCAGTACTTC.

The rearrangement links TRBV13 to TRBJ2-7; TRBD2 is a possible D gene (6 bases). CDR1 is PRHDT and CDR2 is FYEKMQ in the germline V gene (reference sequence). The CDR3 spans 13 residues. The germline V and J ends were trimmed by 3 bases and 5 bases, with 11 bases remaining between them. The CDR3 region is CASSFRTSHEQYF. The CDR3 nucleotides are TGTGCCAGCAGCTTCCGAACTAGCCACGAGCAGTACTTC. The variable domain in full, completed from reference TRBV13 and TRBJ2-7, reads AAGVIQSPRHLIKEKRETATLKCYPIPRHDTVYWYQQGPGQDPQFLISFYEKMQSDKGSIPDRFSAQQFSDYHSELNMSSLELGDSALYFCASSFRTSHEQYFGPGTRLTVT.

The chain joins TRBV10-3 to TRBJ2-1; 11 bases line up with TRBD2. Unmatched junction bases numbered 2, after V lost 5 bases and J lost 5 bases. Germline-derived CDR1 and CDR2 are ENHRY and SYGVKD. The CDR3 extends over 14 amino acids. As DNA, the CDR3 is TGTGCCATCAGTCCACTAGCGGGAGACAATGAGCAGTTCTTC. Amino acids: CAISPLAGDNEQFF.

J is TRBJ1-1 and V is TRBV5-4; 7 nucleotides match TRBD1. V lost 0 bases and J lost 0; bases outside the gene matches: 5. CDR1 and CDR2 (germline): SGHNT, YYREEE (reference sequence). The CDR3 consists of 16 residues. The CDR3 is CASSLAGDRVNTEAFF. As DNA, the CDR3 is TGTGCCAGCAGCTTGGCCGGGGACAGAGTGAACACTGAAGCTTTCTTT. The complete variable domain, with remaining parts taken from reference TRBV5-4 and TRBJ1-1, reads ETGVTQSPTHLIKTRGQQVTLRCSSQSGHNTVSWYQQALGQGPQFIFQYYREEENGRGNFPPRFSGLQFPNYSSELNVNALELDDSALYLCASSLAGDRVNTEAFFGQGTRLTVV.

The V gene is TRBV28, the J gene TRBJ2-7; D not certain. V dropped 7 bases and J dropped 1 base, with 17 bases sitting between them. Germline V lookup: CDR1 MDHEN, CDR2 SYDVKM. The CDR3 extends over 15 amino acids. The CDR3 nucleotides are TGTGCCAGCAATCAGGCGCCGGGCCCGTCCTACGAGCAGTACTTC. This sequence encodes CASNQAPGPSYEQYF.